Listed below are T cell receptor beta chains from one sample, sequenced in a study of CD8 T cells in Susac syndrome. TCRdb re-called the immunoSEQ multiplex PCR reads with MiXCR, one entry per CDR3 protein. This repertoire shows hundreds of thousands of distinct CDR3 sequences, roughly 85% found once; its top ten account for about 0.1%. Sequencing was performed on CD8+ T cells from PBMCs. The source is a human donor with multiple sclerosis. CDR3s include the opening cysteine and the closing phenylalanine or tryptophan. Each record gives: J gene, clone size, D gene, V gene, CDR3 protein, CDR3 DNA. The D gene is left open where the match is weak. Size is omitted from some rows. Given values are once, few, many or a class for expanded clones.

J gene: TRBJ2-2
clone size: NA
D gene: NA
V gene: TRBV7-3
CDR3 protein: CASSSPQGLSTGELFF
CDR3 DNA: TGTGCCAGCAGCTCACCACAGGGTCTTTCCACCGGGGAGCTGTTTTTT

J gene: TRBJ1-2
clone size: NA
D gene: NA
V gene: TRBV5-4
CDR3 protein: CASSSAGGGESLVYGYTF
CDR3 DNA: TGTGCCAGCAGCTCAGCAGGAGGGGGGGAATCTCTTGTCTATGGCTACACCTTC

J gene: TRBJ2-7
clone size: NA
D gene: NA
V gene: TRBV28
CDR3 protein: CASSLPVDSAGYEQYF
CDR3 DNA: TGTGCCAGCAGTTTACCCGTGGACAGTGCGGGCTACGAGCAGTACTTC

J gene: TRBJ2-7
clone size: NA
D gene: TRBD1
V gene: TRBV30
CDR3 protein: CAWIGNRGPHEQYF
CDR3 DNA: TGTGCCTGGATCGGGAACAGGGGGCCCCACGAGCAGTACTTC

J gene: TRBJ1-1
clone size: NA
D gene: NA
V gene: TRBV28
CDR3 protein: CASSPIQGGTEAFF
CDR3 DNA: TGTGCCAGCAGCCCCATCCAGGGAGGCACTGAAGCTTTCTTT

J gene: TRBJ2-1
clone size: few
D gene: NA
V gene: TRBV4-2
CDR3 protein: CASSSRGIHNEQFF
CDR3 DNA: TGTGCCAGCAGCTCCCGCGGTATCCACAATGAGCAGTTCTTC

J gene: TRBJ2-7
clone size: NA
D gene: NA
V gene: TRBV20-1
CDR3 protein: CSAKKRAVPDQYF
CDR3 DNA: TGCAGTGCTAAGAAGCGGGCTGTCCCAGATCAGTACTTC

J gene: TRBJ1-1
clone size: NA
D gene: NA
V gene: TRBV5-1
CDR3 protein: CASSPLSSGVNTEAFF
CDR3 DNA: TGCGCCAGCAGCCCACTATCATCAGGGGTGAACACTGAAGCTTTCTTT

J gene: TRBJ2-1
clone size: NA
D gene: NA
V gene: TRBV15
CDR3 protein: CATSRDRGFDYNEQFF
CDR3 DNA: TGTGCCACCAGCAGAGATAGGGGATTTGATTACAATGAGCAGTTCTTC

J gene: TRBJ2-3
clone size: NA
D gene: TRBD2
V gene: TRBV14
CDR3 protein: CASSQGNSGMSDTQYF
CDR3 DNA: TGTGCCAGCAGCCAAGGGAATAGCGGGATGTCAGATACGCAGTATTTT

J gene: TRBJ1-2
clone size: NA
D gene: NA
V gene: TRBV28
CDR3 protein: CASSFIGSRQGADGYTF
CDR3 DNA: TGTGCCAGCAGCTTTATCGGGTCCCGTCAGGGTGCAGATGGCTACACCTTC

J gene: TRBJ2-7
clone size: NA
D gene: TRBD1
V gene: TRBV5-1
CDR3 protein: CASSAMQTGSYEQYF
CDR3 DNA: TGCGCCAGCAGCGCAATGCAGACAGGGTCCTACGAGCAGTACTTC

J gene: TRBJ2-3
clone size: NA
D gene: TRBD2
V gene: TRBV7-8
CDR3 protein: CASSPTSGAGNTQYF
CDR3 DNA: TGTGCCAGCAGCCCGACTAGCGGGGCGGGAAATACGCAGTATTTT

J gene: TRBJ2-7
clone size: NA
D gene: NA
V gene: TRBV15
CDR3 protein: CATSTYEQYF
CDR3 DNA: TGTGCCACCAGCACCTACGAGCAGTACTTC

J gene: TRBJ2-7
clone size: NA
D gene: NA
V gene: TRBV2
CDR3 protein: CASSDSANSYEQYF
CDR3 DNA: TGTGCCAGCAGTGACAGCGCGAACTCCTACGAGCAGTACTTC

J gene: TRBJ2-3
clone size: once
D gene: NA
V gene: TRBV28
CDR3 protein: CACWTDGTDTQYF
CDR3 DNA: TGTGCCTGCTGGACTGATGGCACAGATACGCAGTATTTT

J gene: TRBJ2-5
clone size: once
D gene: NA
V gene: TRBV3-1
CDR3 protein: CASSQPSGGETQYF
CDR3 DNA: TGTGCCAGCAGCCAACCTTCGGGTGGAGAGACCCAGTACTTC

J gene: TRBJ2-2
clone size: NA
D gene: TRBD2
V gene: TRBV12-3/TRBV12-4
CDR3 protein: CASSPLAGTYTGELFF
CDR3 DNA: TGTGCCAGCAGCCCCCTAGCGGGGACGTACACCGGGGAGCTGTTTTTT

J gene: TRBJ2-7
clone size: few
D gene: TRBD1
V gene: TRBV6-1
CDR3 protein: CASSLPGQGSYEQYF
CDR3 DNA: TGTGCCAGCAGTCTTCCGGGACAGGGTTCCTACGAGCAGTACTTC

J gene: TRBJ2-3
clone size: NA
D gene: TRBD2
V gene: TRBV20-1
CDR3 protein: CSATDYSGIRGGDTQYF
CDR3 DNA: TGCAGTGCTACCGATTATAGCGGGATCCGAGGGGGAGATACGCAGTATTTT